These T cell receptor beta chains were read from a single sample in a study of cytomegalovirus exposure and HLA in healthy donors. The data were produced by immunoSEQ multiplex PCR, yet TCRdb's version contains in-frame clones alone and is incomplete. The sample includes about 130,000 clones, about three quarters of them seen just once. The sequencing sample was made of PBMCs. The receptor set was obtained from a man aged 45 to 65 in good health and CMV-seronegative. Each CDR3 is given with its conserved first and last residue. The D gene is left open where the match is weak. A row's size may be missing; if present it is once, few, many or a size class.

j_call: TRBJ1-5
d_call: -
clone_size: -
v_call: TRBV10-3
cdr3_aa: CAISPNPSGGSTDTQHF
cdr3_nt: TGTGCCATCAGCCCAAACCCTAGCGGGGGGAGCACAGATACGCAGCATTTT

j_call: TRBJ1-1
d_call: -
clone_size: -
v_call: TRBV5-1
cdr3_aa: CASSLLGPSLNTEAFF
cdr3_nt: TGCGCCAGCAGCTTGCTTGGCCCTAGCCTGAACACTGAAGCTTTCTTT

j_call: TRBJ1-5
d_call: -
clone_size: -
v_call: TRBV4-1
cdr3_aa: CASSQDYRAYDSNQPQHF
cdr3_nt: TGCGCCAGCAGCCAAGATTACAGGGCTTACGATAGCAATCAGCCCCAGCATTTT

j_call: TRBJ2-7
d_call: -
clone_size: -
v_call: TRBV21-1
cdr3_aa: CASSKQDRDEQYF
cdr3_nt: TGTGCCAGCAGCAAACAGGACAGGGACGAGCAGTACTTC

j_call: TRBJ2-3
d_call: -
clone_size: -
v_call: TRBV7-9
cdr3_aa: CASSLADRGEPDTQYF
cdr3_nt: TGTGCCAGCAGCTTAGCGGACAGAGGCGAACCAGATACGCAGTATTTT

j_call: TRBJ1-2
d_call: -
clone_size: -
v_call: TRBV5-1
cdr3_aa: CASSLNTESYGYTF
cdr3_nt: TGCGCCAGCAGCTTGAACACAGAATCATATGGCTACACCTTC

j_call: TRBJ2-1
d_call: TRBD1
clone_size: -
v_call: TRBV6-1
cdr3_aa: CASSKDRGLEQFF
cdr3_nt: TGTGCCAGCAGTAAGGACAGGGGGCTTGAGCAGTTCTTC

j_call: TRBJ1-5
d_call: -
clone_size: -
v_call: TRBV19
cdr3_aa: CASSITLGGEVQPQHF
cdr3_nt: TGTGCCAGTAGTATCACCTTGGGGGGAGAGGTACAGCCCCAGCATTTT

j_call: TRBJ2-3
d_call: TRBD2
clone_size: -
v_call: TRBV7-2
cdr3_aa: CASSSQTLAGGLQGTQYF
cdr3_nt: TGTGCCAGCAGCTCCCAAACACTAGCGGGGGGGCTACAGGGTACGCAGTATTTT

j_call: TRBJ1-1
d_call: -
clone_size: -
v_call: TRBV2
cdr3_aa: CASKPRNTEAFF
cdr3_nt: TGTGCCAGCAAACCCAGGAACACTGAAGCTTTCTTT

j_call: TRBJ1-3
d_call: -
clone_size: -
v_call: TRBV11-2
cdr3_aa: CASSSTAAGPGNTIYF
cdr3_nt: TGTGCCAGCAGCTCCACAGCCGCCGGTCCTGGAAACACCATATATTTT

j_call: TRBJ1-2
d_call: -
clone_size: -
v_call: TRBV7-9
cdr3_aa: CSSSLDPDGYTF
cdr3_nt: TGTTCCAGCAGCTTAGATCCGGATGGCTACACCTTC

j_call: TRBJ2-3
d_call: TRBD2
clone_size: once
v_call: TRBV15
cdr3_aa: CATSRRSGGALDTQYF
cdr3_nt: TGTGCCACCAGCAGGAGAAGCGGGGGGGCCCTAGATACGCAGTATTTT

j_call: TRBJ2-7
d_call: TRBD1
clone_size: -
v_call: TRBV7-9
cdr3_aa: CASSSNDLGQVLSYEQYF
cdr3_nt: TGTGCCAGCAGCTCTAACGACCTCGGACAGGTACTCTCCTACGAGCAGTACTTC

j_call: TRBJ1-3
d_call: -
clone_size: few
v_call: TRBV7-9
cdr3_aa: CASSLAAPFNNTIYF
cdr3_nt: TGTGCCAGCAGCTTAGCGGCACCTTTCAACAACACCATATATTTT

j_call: TRBJ1-5
d_call: -
clone_size: -
v_call: TRBV6-1
cdr3_aa: CASSEPYGPQHF
cdr3_nt: TGTGCCAGCAGTGAACCCTACGGGCCCCAGCATTTT

j_call: TRBJ1-1
d_call: -
clone_size: once
v_call: TRBV2
cdr3_aa: CASSPPNRENTEAFF
cdr3_nt: TGTGCCAGCAGTCCTCCGAACAGGGAGAACACTGAAGCTTTCTTT

j_call: TRBJ1-5
d_call: TRBD1
clone_size: -
v_call: TRBV27
cdr3_aa: CASSQTGGGQPQHF
cdr3_nt: TGTGCCAGCAGTCAAACAGGGGGAGGACAGCCCCAGCATTTT

j_call: TRBJ1-1
d_call: TRBD1
clone_size: once
v_call: TRBV5-4
cdr3_aa: CASSLAGQGDTEAFF
cdr3_nt: TGTGCCAGCAGCTTGGCGGGACAGGGGGATACTGAAGCTTTCTTT

j_call: TRBJ1-3
d_call: -
clone_size: -
v_call: TRBV30
cdr3_aa: CAWSVPPAVTIYF
cdr3_nt: TGTGCCTGGAGTGTACCACCGGCGGTCACCATATATTTT

j_call: TRBJ2-3
d_call: -
clone_size: -
v_call: TRBV13
cdr3_aa: CASSGRGEDTQYF
cdr3_nt: TGTGCCAGCAGCGGGAGGGGGGAGGATACGCAGTATTTT

j_call: TRBJ1-1
d_call: TRBD1
clone_size: -
v_call: TRBV5-8
cdr3_aa: CASRAGGASWNTEAFF
cdr3_nt: TGTGCCAGCAGGGCAGGGGGCGCAAGTTGGAACACTGAAGCTTTCTTT

j_call: TRBJ1-1
d_call: -
clone_size: -
v_call: TRBV14
cdr3_aa: CASSLERPSTNTEAFF
cdr3_nt: TGTGCCAGCAGCCTCGAGCGGCCGAGCACGAACACTGAAGCTTTCTTT

j_call: TRBJ2-5
d_call: TRBD2
clone_size: -
v_call: TRBV29-1
cdr3_aa: CSSLRGTGRETQYF
cdr3_nt: TGCAGTTCCTTGCGGGGGACGGGACGGGAGACCCAGTACTTC

j_call: TRBJ2-1
d_call: TRBD2
clone_size: -
v_call: TRBV11-2
cdr3_aa: CASSLSAGGFNEQFF
cdr3_nt: TGTGCCAGCAGCTTATCGGCGGGGGGGTTCAATGAGCAGTTCTTC

j_call: TRBJ1-1
d_call: -
clone_size: -
v_call: TRBV6-5
cdr3_aa: CASRPPTGENTEAFF
cdr3_nt: TGTGCCAGCAGACCACCGACAGGCGAGAACACTGAAGCTTTCTTT

j_call: TRBJ2-3
d_call: -
clone_size: -
v_call: TRBV18
cdr3_aa: CASSGEPEGDTQYF
cdr3_nt: TGTGCCAGCTCAGGGGAGCCTGAGGGAGATACGCAGTATTTT

j_call: TRBJ1-5
d_call: -
clone_size: once
v_call: TRBV19
cdr3_aa: CASSIFRDTAQPQHF
cdr3_nt: TGTGCCAGTAGCATCTTCCGGGACACCGCCCAGCCCCAGCATTTT

j_call: TRBJ2-1
d_call: -
clone_size: -
v_call: TRBV7-9
cdr3_aa: CASSSSSGSANEQFF
cdr3_nt: TGTGCCAGCAGCTCATCTTCCGGAAGCGCCAATGAGCAGTTCTTC

j_call: TRBJ1-4
d_call: -
clone_size: -
v_call: TRBV2
cdr3_aa: CASNQDGNEKLFF
cdr3_nt: TGTGCCAGCAACCAGGATGGTAATGAAAAACTGTTTTTT